This T cell receptor (beta chain) comes out of a study of shared clonotypes between healthy human individuals. Overall study context: For every donor, three CD4 naive, three CD4 memory, two CD8 naive and one CD8 memory plates were used.

The repertoire was sequenced with immunoSEQ multiplex PCR; TCRdb's copy has only in-frame clones and lacks some. The data show around 2,000,000 clones, with 85% to 95% seen just once and 0.1% to 0.15% held by the top ten. The germline gives CDR1 SGHRS, CDR2 YFSETQ. Trimming stripped 3 bases from V and 0 bases from J, with 15 bases between. This CDR3 contains 16 residues. The clonotype comes from a man between 18 and 29 years old in good health. The chain carries TRBV5-1 and TRBJ1-2; D is possibly TRBD1 (5 bases). The material sequenced was naive CD4+ T cells sorted from blood. Subset indicated: CD45RA+ positively selected. The CDR3 region has the DNA TGCGCCAGCAGCTCCCGAAATGGGGGAGCTAACTATGGCTACACCTTC. Translation: CASSSRNGGANYGYTF.